The sequence of this T cell receptor (beta chain) was determined in a study of Graves' ophthalmopathy and Graves' hyperthyroidism. Study details: Sampling took place at initial diagnosis, with peripheral blood obtained before any treatment. Study-level results: The model achieved over 60% sensitivity and roughly 72% specificity for ophthalmopathy progression.

V was cut by 12 bases and J by 3 bases, with 22 bases left in between. CDR3 length equals 15 residues. Germline values: CDR1 KGHDR, CDR2 SFDVKD. Researchers took RNA transcripts and amplified TCR beta CDR3 regions from them. The authors performed first-round RT-PCR with HTBI primers and then a second-round multiplex PCR. TCRdb redid the calling of the multiplex PCR reads with MiXCR, one entry per CDR3 protein. This table holds under 350,000 distinct CDR3 sequences, around a sixth found once. The study enrolled ophthalmopathy donors with moderate-to-severe activity, CAS ≥3, NOSPECS ≥4 and duration under 3 months. Out of more than 8.5 ml of fresh peripheral blood, PBMCs were obtained. Turning to this clonotype: Its specificity is not known.

The sample consisted of peripheral blood. The rearrangement uses TRBV24-1 and TRBJ2-5; possible D gene TRBD2, 6 bases. The clonotype comes from an adult man with Graves' ophthalmopathy. The CDR3 here is CAAASSGAIEETQYF. The CDR3 DNA sequence: TGTGCCGCCGCCTCCTCGGGAGCGATAGAAGAGACCCAGTACTTC.